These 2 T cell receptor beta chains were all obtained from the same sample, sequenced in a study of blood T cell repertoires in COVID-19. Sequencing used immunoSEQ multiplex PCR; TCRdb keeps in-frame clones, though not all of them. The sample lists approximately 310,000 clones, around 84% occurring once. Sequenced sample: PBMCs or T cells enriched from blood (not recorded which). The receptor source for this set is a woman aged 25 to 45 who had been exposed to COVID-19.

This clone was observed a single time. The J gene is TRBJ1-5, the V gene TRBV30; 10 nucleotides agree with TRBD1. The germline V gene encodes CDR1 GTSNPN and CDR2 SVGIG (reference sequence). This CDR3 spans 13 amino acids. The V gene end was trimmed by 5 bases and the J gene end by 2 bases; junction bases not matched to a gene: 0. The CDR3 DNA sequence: TGTGCCTGGGGACAGGGGGGCAATCAGCCCCAGCATTTT. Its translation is CAWGQGGNQPQHF. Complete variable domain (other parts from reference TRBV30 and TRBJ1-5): SQTIHQWPATLVQPVGSPLSLECTVEGTSNPNLYWYRQAAGRGLQLLFYSVGIGQISSEVPQNLSASRPQDRQFILSSKKLLLSDSGFYLCAWGQGGNQPQHFGDGTRLSIL.

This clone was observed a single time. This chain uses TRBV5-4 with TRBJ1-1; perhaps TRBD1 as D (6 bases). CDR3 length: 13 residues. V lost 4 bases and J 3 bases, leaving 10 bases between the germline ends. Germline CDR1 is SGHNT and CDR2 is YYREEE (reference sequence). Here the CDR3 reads CASSAGQYTEAFF. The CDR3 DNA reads TGTGCCAGCAGCGCAGGACAGTACACTGAAGCTTTCTTT.